Below, 6 T cell receptor beta chains from the same sample are listed, as sequenced in a study of OX40 agonist ivuxolimab in advanced cancers. Only in-frame clones appear in the TCRdb table, and some are missing; sequencing was by immunoSEQ multiplex PCR. The table shows fewer than 90,000 clones, with around 87% occurring only once. This material consisted of CD4+ or CD8+ T cells sorted from blood, taken in a trial of the OX40 agonist ivuxolimab. These receptors were obtained from an adult with an advanced solid tumor such as melanoma, head and neck, liver or kidney cancer.

This chain's CDR3 is CASRPGQGYVHAYEQYF. The CDR3, as DNA: TGTGCCAGCCGCCCGGGACAGGGCTATGTTCATGCCTACGAGCAGTACTTC. V usage is TRBV21-1 and J usage is TRBJ2-7; no DNA check was done on the table's D call, TRBD1. TRBV21-1 is marked as a pseudogene. The CDR3 runs to 17 residues.

The chain carries TRBV15 and TRBJ1-4, with D possibly TRBD1 on 5 matching bases. Per germline, CDR1 LNHNV and CDR2 YYDKDF (reference sequence). The CDR3 runs to 13 residues. Trimming pared 1 base from V and 5 bases from J, leaving 5 bases between. CDR3 sequence reads: CATSRGQNEKLFF. In nucleotides, the CDR3 is TGTGCCACCAGCAGAGGACAGAATGAAAAACTGTTTTTT.

This clone was counted a few times. V usage is TRBV11-2 and J usage is TRBJ1-1; D is unresolved. The V end was cut by 0 bases, the J end by 1 base, with 12 bases between. The CDR3 is 16 residues long. CDR1 SGHAT and CDR2 FQNNGV come from the germline V gene. The DNA of the CDR3 is TGTGCCAGCAGCTTAGATTCGGCAGGACGGAACACTGAAGCTTTCTTT. Its protein is CASSLDSAGRNTEAFF.

V and J are TRBV30 and TRBJ2-4; D gene unclear. CDR1 GTSNPN and CDR2 SVGIG come from the germline V gene (reference sequence). CDR3 length equals 11 residues. V was clipped by 5 bases and J by 7 bases, with 9 bases between them. This CDR3 reads CAWQTGNIQYF. The CDR3 DNA reads TGTGCCTGGCAGACGGGCAACATTCAGTACTTC.

The rearrangement links TRBV10-3 to TRBJ2-7, with 9 bases identical to TRBD2. The CDR3 consists of 12 residues. The V gene end was trimmed by 4 bases and the J gene end by 7 bases; junction bases not matched to a gene: 2. Germline V gene lookup returns CDR1 ENHRY and CDR2 SYGVKD. This CDR3 reads CAISGLAGEQYV. Here the CDR3 DNA reads TGTGCCATCAGTGGGCTAGCGGGAGAGCAGTACGTC.

The chain combines TRBV6-5 with TRBJ1-1; 7 positions match TRBD1. V lost 7 bases, J lost 8 bases, and 10 bases stayed unmatched. The CDR3 covers 13 residues. Germline values: CDR1 MNHEY, CDR2 SVGAGI. CDR3 in DNA: TGTGCCAGCATATCCAGGGGGGACGGGGAAGCTTTCTTT. It is translated as CASISRGDGEAFF.